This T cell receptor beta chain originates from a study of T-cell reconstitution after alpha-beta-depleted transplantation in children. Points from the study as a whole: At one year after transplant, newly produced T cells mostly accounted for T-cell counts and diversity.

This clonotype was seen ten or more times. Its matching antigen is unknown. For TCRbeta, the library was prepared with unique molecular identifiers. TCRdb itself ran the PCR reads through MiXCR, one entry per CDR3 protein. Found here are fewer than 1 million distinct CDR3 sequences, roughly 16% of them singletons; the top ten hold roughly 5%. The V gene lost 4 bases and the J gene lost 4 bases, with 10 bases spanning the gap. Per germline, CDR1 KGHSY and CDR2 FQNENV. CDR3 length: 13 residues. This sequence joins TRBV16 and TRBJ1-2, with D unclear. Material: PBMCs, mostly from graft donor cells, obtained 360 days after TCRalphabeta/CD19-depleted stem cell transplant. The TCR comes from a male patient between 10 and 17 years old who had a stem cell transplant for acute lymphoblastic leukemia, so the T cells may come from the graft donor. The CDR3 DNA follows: TGTGCCAGCAGCCCCGATCGTGTCTATGGCTACACCTTC. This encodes CASSPDRVYGYTF.